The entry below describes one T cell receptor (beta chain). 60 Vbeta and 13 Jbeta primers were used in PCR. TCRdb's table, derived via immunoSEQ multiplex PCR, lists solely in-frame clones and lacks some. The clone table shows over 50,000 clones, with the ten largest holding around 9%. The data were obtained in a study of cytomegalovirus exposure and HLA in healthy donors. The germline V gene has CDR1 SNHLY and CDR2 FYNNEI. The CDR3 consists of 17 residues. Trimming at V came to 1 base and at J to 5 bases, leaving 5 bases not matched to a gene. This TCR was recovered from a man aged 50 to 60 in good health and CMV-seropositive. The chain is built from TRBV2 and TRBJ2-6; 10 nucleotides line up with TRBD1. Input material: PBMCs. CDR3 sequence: CASSEGTGGIRANVLTF. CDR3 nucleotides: TGTGCCAGCAGTGAAGGGACAGGGGGGATCAGGGCCAACGTCCTGACTTTC.